Shown below are 21 T cell receptor beta chains from a single sample sequenced in a study of shared T cell receptors in the human thymus. TCRdb's table, derived via immunoSEQ multiplex PCR, lists solely in-frame clones and lacks some. This sample has approximately 490,000 clones, with approximately 80% found just once. A further study also used this sample, focusing on human thymus T cells.

The source material was thymocytes. Receptors were obtained from a boy in the first two years of life with a congenital heart defect.

V usage is TRBV30 and J usage is TRBJ2-5, with 9 bases fitting TRBD1. The end of the DNA fits TRBJ2-7 better, so the J call may be wrong. Germline V gene sequence: CDR1 GTSNPN, CDR2 SVGIG (reference sequence). This CDR3 is built from 16 residues. This CDR3 reads CAWSPYRGQLIYEQYF. The CDR3 region has the DNA TGTGCCTGGAGTCCTTACAGGGGGCAACTGATCTACGAGCAGTACTTC.

This rearrangement joins TRBV5-3 to TRBJ1-3; D call uncertain. TRBV5-3 counts as an open reading frame of uncertain function. V dropped 4 bases and J dropped 4 bases, with 9 bases sitting between them. The CDR3 runs to 13 residues. The chain's CDR3 is CARSPKTGNTIYF. In nucleotides, the CDR3 is TGTGCCAGAAGCCCAAAGACAGGAAACACCATATATTTT.

CDR3 nucleotides: TGTGCCAGCAGTTTGGTCGGCCAAGAGACCCAGTACTTC. Amino acids: CASSLVGQETQYF. The chain is built from TRBV27 and TRBJ2-5, with D unclear. CDR1 and CDR2 (germline): MNHEY, SMNVEV (reference sequence). Trimming took 3 bases from V and 1 from J, leaving 6 bases between them. CDR3 length: 13 amino acids.

The chain couples TRBV5-1 to TRBJ2-1; 11 bases agree with TRBD2. CDR1 is SGHRS, CDR2 YFSETQ, per germline. The J segment lost 0 bases and the V segment lost 0 bases, leaving 11 bases of the junction unmatched. The length of the CDR3 is 20 residues. The CDR3 sequence: CASSLVSGRGSLLSYNEQFF. CDR3 bases: TGCGCCAGCAGCTTGGTTAGCGGGAGGGGTAGTCTTCTCTCCTACAATGAGCAGTTCTTC.

This clone has just one count. The chain combines TRBV10-3 with TRBJ2-1; 11 positions match TRBD2. J gave up 3 bases and V 7 bases, and 11 bases lay outside the gene matches. The germline gives CDR1 ENHRY, CDR2 SYGVKD. This CDR3 region has 17 residues. The CDR3 sequence is CAINKTSGIGSYNEQFF. DNA of the CDR3: TGTGCCATCAATAAGACTAGCGGGATTGGAAGCTACAATGAGCAGTTCTTC.

The V gene is TRBV4-1, the J gene TRBJ1-4; maybe TRBD1 (6 bases). Between the trimmed V and J ends, which lost 4 bases and 8 bases, there was a span of 20 bases. Germline V CDR1 and CDR2: MGHRA, YSYEKL. CDR3 length: 16 amino acids. The CDR3 reads CASSPGDTRGKEKLFF. In nucleotides, the CDR3 is TGCGCCAGCAGCCCAGGGGACACCCGGGGTAAAGAAAAACTGTTTTTT.

The V gene is TRBV7-9, the J gene TRBJ2-4; D possibly corresponds to TRBD1 (5 bases). Germline loops: CDR1 SEHNR, CDR2 FQNEAQ (reference sequence). V was cut by 5 bases and J by 4 bases, with 9 bases left in between. The CDR3 consists of 13 residues. The CDR3 coding sequence is TGTGCCAGCAGCCCGAGACAGAAAAACATTCAGTACTTC. Amino acids: CASSPRQKNIQYF.

The V gene is TRBV21-1, the J gene TRBJ1-2; the table gives TRBD1 as D, unverified against the DNA. TRBV21-1 is a listed pseudogene. The length of the CDR3 is 16 residues. This chain's CDR3 is CASSMGRIYPPYGYTF. In DNA form, the CDR3 reads TGTGCCAGCAGCATGGGCAGGATATATCCTCCCTATGGCTACACCTTC.

The gene calls are TRBV6-6 and TRBJ2-3; 7 bases fit TRBD1. After removal of 0 bases from V and 0 bases from J, the junction contained 0 bases not matched to a gene. CDR1 and CDR2 from the germline V gene are MNHNY and SVGAGI (reference sequence). The CDR3 is 15 amino acids. CDR3 loop: CASSYSQGSTDTQYF. The CDR3 DNA sequence: TGTGCCAGCAGTTACTCACAGGGGAGCACAGATACGCAGTATTTT.

This chain joins TRBV5-1 and TRBJ2-3; D call uncertain. The CDR3 runs to 14 residues. V was pared by 0 bases and J by 2 bases, with 7 bases between. Germline CDR1 SGHRS, CDR2 YFSETQ. In DNA form, the CDR3 reads TGCGCCAGCAGCTTGGCACAGATCACAGATACGCAGTATTTT. Protein sequence: CASSLAQITDTQYF.

The table lists this clone with a count of one. The V gene is TRBV27, the J gene TRBJ1-1, with D possibly being TRBD1 (6 bases). The CDR3 has 14 amino acids. V was cut by 5 bases and J by 10 bases, with 20 bases left in between. The germline V gene encodes CDR1 MNHEY and CDR2 SMNVEV (reference sequence). The CDR3 sequence: CASSRGGYQSGAFF. CDR3 DNA sequence: TGTGCCAGCAGTCGAGGGGGATACCAGTCCGGAGCTTTCTTT.

Here the CDR3 reads CATSSAPGPYGYTF. CDR3 nucleotide sequence: TGTGCCACCAGCAGTGCACCGGGTCCCTATGGCTACACCTTC. This rearrangement joins TRBV15 to TRBJ1-2, with no clear D. Deletions cut 3 bases from V and 4 bases from J, with 12 bases between. The CDR3 is made up of 14 amino acids. The germline CDR1 and CDR2 sequences are LNHNV and YYDKDF (reference sequence).

The chain joins TRBV11-3 to TRBJ2-7; TRBD1 agrees at 9 bases. CDR3 size: 15 residues. Per the germline V gene, CDR1 is SGHNT and CDR2 is YENEEA. Trimming at V came to 2 bases and at J to 6 bases, leaving 8 bases not matched to a gene. The CDR3 sequence: CASSLTGGSVCEQYF. Written as DNA, the CDR3 is TGTGCCAGCAGCTTAACAGGGGGCAGTGTCTGCGAGCAGTACTTC.

This sequence joins TRBV4-3 and TRBJ2-7; 9 nucleotides agree with TRBD1. J gave up 0 bases and V 1 base, and 13 bases lay outside the gene matches. This CDR3 comprises 19 residues. The germline gives CDR1 LGHNA, CDR2 YSLEER. CDR3: CASSQGLDRGGDSSYEQYF. In DNA form, the CDR3 reads TGCGCCAGCAGCCAAGGGCTGGACAGGGGAGGCGATAGCTCCTACGAGCAGTACTTC.

J is TRBJ2-1 and V is TRBV14, with TRBD2 matching over 11 bases. The CDR3 has 15 residues. Trimming cost V 6 bases and J 7 bases; bases outside gene matches: 8. Germline V gene lookup returns CDR1 SGHDN and CDR2 FVKESK. The DNA of the CDR3 is TGTGCCAGCAGGGACCTAGCGGGAGGTAATAATGAGCAGTTCTTC. It encodes CASRDLAGGNNEQFF.

This chain joins TRBV11-3 and TRBJ2-7; 8 bases are shared with TRBD1. J was trimmed by 3 bases and V by 0 bases; bases with no gene match: 4. Germline CDR1 SGHNT, CDR2 YENEEA. The CDR3 is 15 amino acids. The CDR3 bases are TGTGCCAGCAGCTTAGAAGACAGGGGCTACTACGAGCAGTACTTC. Its translation: CASSLEDRGYYEQYF.

V is TRBV4-3 and J is TRBJ2-7; 7 nucleotides match TRBD2. Germline V gives CDR1 LGHNA, CDR2 YSLEER. After removal of 1 base from V and 3 bases from J, the junction contained 6 bases not matched to a gene. There are 15 residues in the CDR3. The chain's CDR3 is CASSQAPGGYYEQYF. The CDR3 bases are TGCGCCAGCAGCCAAGCCCCGGGAGGTTACTACGAGCAGTACTTC.

The J gene is TRBJ2-2, the V gene TRBV5-1, with 12 positions matching TRBD2. This CDR3 comprises 17 residues. V trimming: 5 bases; J trimming: 8 bases; junction bases outside the gene matches: 13. The germline gives CDR1 SGHRS, CDR2 YFSETQ. CDR3 sequence (DNA): TGCGCCAGCAGTCCCACCCTAGCGGGAGGGCCTTGGGGGGAGCTGTTTTTT. Residues: CASSPTLAGGPWGELFF.

Only one count was recorded for this clone. The chain joins TRBV6-5 to TRBJ2-7, with a possible D match to TRBD1 (6 bases). Germline V lookup: CDR1 MNHEY, CDR2 SVGAGI. CDR3 length equals 14 residues. Trimming cost V 5 bases and J 3 bases, with 14 bases left between them. For the CDR3, the DNA is TGTGCCAGCAGTAACAGGGACCCGTTCTACGAGCAGTACTTC. It codes for CASSNRDPFYEQYF.

V is TRBV11-2 and J is TRBJ2-7; 8 positions agree with TRBD2. Trimming at V came to 3 bases and at J to 6 bases, leaving 13 bases not matched to a gene. The CDR3 is made up of 16 amino acids. Looked up from germline, CDR1 is SGHAT and CDR2 is FQNNGV. The DNA for the CDR3 is TGTGCCAGCAGCTTCAACTCAGCGGGAGACTCTTTCGAGCAGTACTTC. Its translation: CASSFNSAGDSFEQYF. Drawing the rest from reference TRBV11-2 and TRBJ2-7, the complete variable domain is EAGVAQSPRYKIIEKRQSVAFWCNPISGHATLYWYQQILGQGPKLLIQFQNNGVVDDSQLPKDRFSAERLKGVDSTLKIQPAKLEDSAVYLCASSFNSAGDSFEQYFGPGTRLTVT.

The chain employs TRBV7-6 and TRBJ2-7; no clear D. CDR3 size: 16 residues. V was clipped by 3 bases and J by 5 bases, with 20 bases between them. Germline CDR1 is SGHVS and CDR2 is FNYEAQ. CDR3 amino acids: CASSFKPTRLAHEQYF. CDR3 sequence (DNA): TGTGCCAGCAGCTTTAAACCGACCAGACTCGCCCACGAGCAGTACTTC.